A single sample is the source of the 5 T cell receptor beta chains below, sequenced in a study of shared clonotypes between healthy human individuals (dated by TCRdb to the early 2020s). CD8 naive samples were obtained by positive selection for CCR7 among CD45RO-negative cells, yielding a CD45RA+CCR7+ population from which TemRA cells were excluded. Receptor amplification or capture employed the immunoSEQ multiplex PCR assay. What TCRdb holds here is the immuneACCESS table cut down to in-frame rearrangements. Part of the clones is not present; checked against another copy, under half of the missing clones reflect an unresolved V gene, and the others are unexplained. The sample contains around 2.1 million clones, under 95% of them found a single time. The ten largest clonotypes hold roughly 1.7% of the sample. The sample was naive CD8+ T cells from PBMCs. The cell subset or site tag for this specimen amounts to: CD45RA+CCR7+. The receptors stem from a man younger than 35 in good health. Some clones in this sample may be carry-over from other donors' samples.

The chain's CDR3 is CASSQEALINQPQHF. In DNA, the CDR3 is TGTGCCAGCAGCCAGGAGGCCCTTATTAATCAGCCCCAGCATTTT. The chain links TRBV4-2 to TRBJ1-5, with D hard to call. This CDR3 spans 15 amino acids. With 3 bases removed from V and 4 bases from J, the gap between germline ends came to 13 bases. Germline V CDR1 and CDR2: LGHNA, YNFKEQ.

This rearrangement joins TRBV28 to TRBJ2-1; 11 nucleotides line up with TRBD2. CDR1 and CDR2 from the germline V gene are MDHEN and SYDVKM. The CDR3 is made up of 15 amino acids. V was clipped by 2 bases and J by 9 bases; unmatched bases: 6. CDR3 sequence (DNA): TGTGCCAGCAGTTTAAGGCTAGCGGGAGGCAGTGAGCAGTTCTTC. Residues: CASSLRLAGGSEQFF.

The chain links TRBV25-1 to TRBJ1-3; D is unclear. Germline V gene data show CDR1 as MGHDK and CDR2 as SYGVNS. Trimming pared 3 bases from V and 0 bases from J, leaving 6 bases between. The CDR3 is 14 residues long. The CDR3 loop reads CASSEGTSGNTIYF. The CDR3 DNA is TGTGCCAGCAGTGAGGGCACCTCTGGAAACACCATATATTTT.

V and J are TRBV27 and TRBJ1-5, with a tentative D call TRBD1 (5 bases). The V gene's germline CDR1 is MNHEY and CDR2 SMNVEV (reference sequence). V was cut by 2 bases and J by 6 bases, with 17 bases left in between. This CDR3 comprises 16 residues. Written as DNA, the CDR3 is TGTGCCAGCAGTTTAGTGGGAGGGGAGGAGATTCAGCCCCAGCATTTT. This sequence encodes CASSLVGGEEIQPQHF.

The genes are TRBV5-1 and TRBJ2-7; D perhaps matches TRBD2 (5 bases). The CDR3 consists of 16 residues. The germline V and J ends were trimmed by 0 bases and 5 bases, with 18 bases remaining between them. CDR1 and CDR2 from the germline V gene are SGHRS and YFSETQ. The CDR3 spells CASSLDGLGEIHEQYF. The DNA for the CDR3 is TGCGCCAGCAGCTTGGATGGGCTTGGGGAGATTCACGAGCAGTACTTC.